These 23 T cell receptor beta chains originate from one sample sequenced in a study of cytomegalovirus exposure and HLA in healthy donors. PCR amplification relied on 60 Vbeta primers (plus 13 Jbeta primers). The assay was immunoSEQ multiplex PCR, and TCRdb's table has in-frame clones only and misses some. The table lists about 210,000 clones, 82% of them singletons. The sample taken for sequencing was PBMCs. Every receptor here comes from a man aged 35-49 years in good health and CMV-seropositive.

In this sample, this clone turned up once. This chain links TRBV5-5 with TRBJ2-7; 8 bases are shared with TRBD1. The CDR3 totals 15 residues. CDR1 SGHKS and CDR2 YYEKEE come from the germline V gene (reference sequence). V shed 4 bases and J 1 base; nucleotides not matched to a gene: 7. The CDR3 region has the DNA TGTGCCAGCAGCCCAGGGGGCGCATTTTCCTACGAGCAGTACTTC. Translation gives CASSPGGAFSYEQYF.

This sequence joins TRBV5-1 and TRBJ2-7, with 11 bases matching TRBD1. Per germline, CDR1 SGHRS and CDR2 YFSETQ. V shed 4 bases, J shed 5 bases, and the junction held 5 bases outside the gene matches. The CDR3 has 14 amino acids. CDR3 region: CASSSGQGADEQYV. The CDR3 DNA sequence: TGCGCCAGCAGCAGCGGACAGGGGGCTGACGAGCAGTACGTC.

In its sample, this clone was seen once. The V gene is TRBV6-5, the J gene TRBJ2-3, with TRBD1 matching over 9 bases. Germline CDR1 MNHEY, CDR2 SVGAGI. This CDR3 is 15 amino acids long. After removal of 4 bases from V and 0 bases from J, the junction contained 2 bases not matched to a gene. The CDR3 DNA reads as TGTGCCAGCAGTTGGGACAGGGCAAGCACAGATACGCAGTATTTT. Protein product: CASSWDRASTDTQYF.

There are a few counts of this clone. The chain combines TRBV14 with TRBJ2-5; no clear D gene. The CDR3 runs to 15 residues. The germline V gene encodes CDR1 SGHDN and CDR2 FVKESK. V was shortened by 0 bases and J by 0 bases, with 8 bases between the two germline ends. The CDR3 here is CASSQDQNNQETQYF. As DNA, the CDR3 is TGTGCCAGCAGCCAAGATCAAAACAACCAAGAGACCCAGTACTTC. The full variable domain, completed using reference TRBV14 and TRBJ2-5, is EAGVTQFPSHSVIEKGQTVTLRCDPISGHDNLYWYRRVMGKEIKFLLHFVKESKQDESGMPNNRFLAERTGGTYSTLKVQPAELEDSGVYFCASSQDQNNQETQYFGPGTRLLVL.

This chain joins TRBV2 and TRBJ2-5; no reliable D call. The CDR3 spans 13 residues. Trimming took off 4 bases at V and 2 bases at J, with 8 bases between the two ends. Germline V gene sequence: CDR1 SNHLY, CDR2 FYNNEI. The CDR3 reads CASSGGRQETQYF. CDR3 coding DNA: TGTGCCAGCAGTGGCGGCCGGCAAGAGACCCAGTACTTC.

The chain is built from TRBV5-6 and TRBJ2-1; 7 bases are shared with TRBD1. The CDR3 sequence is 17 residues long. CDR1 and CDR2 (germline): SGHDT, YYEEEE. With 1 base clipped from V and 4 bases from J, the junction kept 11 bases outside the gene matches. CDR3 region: CASSLSLQGIKYNEQFF. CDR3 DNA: TGTGCCAGCAGCTTGTCCCTACAGGGGATAAAGTACAATGAGCAGTTCTTC.

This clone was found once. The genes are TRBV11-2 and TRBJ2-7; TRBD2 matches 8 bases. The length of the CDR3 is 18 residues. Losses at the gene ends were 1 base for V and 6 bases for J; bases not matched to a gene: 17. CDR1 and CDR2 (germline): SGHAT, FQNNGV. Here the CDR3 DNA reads TGTGCCAGCAGCTTAGTATCCCCCACGGGACTAGTGCTTTTCGAGCAGTACTTC. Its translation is CASSLVSPTGLVLFEQYF.

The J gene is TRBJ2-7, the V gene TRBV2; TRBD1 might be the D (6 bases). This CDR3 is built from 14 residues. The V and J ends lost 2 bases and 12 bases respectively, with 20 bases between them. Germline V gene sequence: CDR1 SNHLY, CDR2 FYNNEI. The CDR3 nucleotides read TGTGCCAGCAGTGAATCCTCAGGCCGACAGGCATTGTACGTC. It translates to CASSESSGRQALYV.

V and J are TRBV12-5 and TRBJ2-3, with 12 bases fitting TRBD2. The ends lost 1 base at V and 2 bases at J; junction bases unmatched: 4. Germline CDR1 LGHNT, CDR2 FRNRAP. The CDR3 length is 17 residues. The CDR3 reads CASGLGLAGDYTDTQYF. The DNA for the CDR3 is TGTGCTAGTGGTTTGGGACTAGCGGGGGATTACACAGATACGCAGTATTTT.

The CDR3 is CASSPGLVSFSEQYV. For the CDR3, the DNA is TGCGCCAGCAGCCCCGGACTAGTCTCTTTTAGCGAGCAGTACGTC. The chain is built from TRBV5-1 and TRBJ2-7; 7 positions match TRBD2. The CDR3 runs 15 residues. V shed 4 bases, J shed 6 bases, and the junction held 13 bases outside the gene matches. CDR1 SGHRS and CDR2 YFSETQ come from the germline V gene.

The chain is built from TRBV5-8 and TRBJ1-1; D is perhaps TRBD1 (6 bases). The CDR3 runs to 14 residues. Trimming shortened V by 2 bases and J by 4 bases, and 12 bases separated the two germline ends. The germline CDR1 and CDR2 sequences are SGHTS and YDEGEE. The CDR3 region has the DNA TGTGCCAGCAGCTTTAGGGGGACGGGCACTGAAGCTTTCTTT. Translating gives CASSFRGTGTEAFF.

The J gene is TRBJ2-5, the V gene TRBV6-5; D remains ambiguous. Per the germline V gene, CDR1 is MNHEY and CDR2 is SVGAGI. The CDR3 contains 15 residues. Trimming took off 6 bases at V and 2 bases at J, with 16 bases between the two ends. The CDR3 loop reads CASSAPRLGQETQYF. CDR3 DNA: TGTGCCAGCAGCGCCCCAAGGCTCGGGCAAGAGACCCAGTACTTC.

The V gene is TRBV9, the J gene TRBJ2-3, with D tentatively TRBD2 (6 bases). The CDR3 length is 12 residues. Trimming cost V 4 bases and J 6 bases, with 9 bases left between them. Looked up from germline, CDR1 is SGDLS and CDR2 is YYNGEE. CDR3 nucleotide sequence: TGTGCCAGCAGCCCGGGGGACGATACGCAGTATTTT. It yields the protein CASSPGDDTQYF.

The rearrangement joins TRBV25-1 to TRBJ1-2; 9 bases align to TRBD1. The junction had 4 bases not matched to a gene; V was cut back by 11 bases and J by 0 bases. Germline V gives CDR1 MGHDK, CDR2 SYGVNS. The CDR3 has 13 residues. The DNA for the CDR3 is TGTGCCGTCGGGGACAGGGCTAACTATGGCTACACCTTC. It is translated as CAVGDRANYGYTF.

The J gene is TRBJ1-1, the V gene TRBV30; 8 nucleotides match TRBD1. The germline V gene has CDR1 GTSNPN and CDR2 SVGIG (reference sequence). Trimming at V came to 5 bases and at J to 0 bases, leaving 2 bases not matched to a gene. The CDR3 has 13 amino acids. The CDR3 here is CAWGTGMNTEAFF. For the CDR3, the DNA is TGTGCCTGGGGGACAGGCATGAACACTGAAGCTTTCTTT.

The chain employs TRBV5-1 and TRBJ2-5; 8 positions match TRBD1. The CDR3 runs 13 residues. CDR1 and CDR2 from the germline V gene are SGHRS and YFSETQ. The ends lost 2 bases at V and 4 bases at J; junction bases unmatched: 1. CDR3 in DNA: TGCGCCAGCAGCTTTGACAGGGGAGAGACCCAGTACTTC. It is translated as CASSFDRGETQYF.

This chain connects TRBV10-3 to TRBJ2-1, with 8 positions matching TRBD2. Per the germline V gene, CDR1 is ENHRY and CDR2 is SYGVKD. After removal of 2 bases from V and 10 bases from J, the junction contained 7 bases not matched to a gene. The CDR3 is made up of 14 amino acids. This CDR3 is CAISEREGLAEQFF. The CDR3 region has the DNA TGTGCCATCAGTGAGCGGGAGGGCCTAGCCGAGCAGTTCTTC.

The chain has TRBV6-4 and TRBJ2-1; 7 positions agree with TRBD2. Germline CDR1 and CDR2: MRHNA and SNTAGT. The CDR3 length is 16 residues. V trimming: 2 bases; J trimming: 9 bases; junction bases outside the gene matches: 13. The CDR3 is CASSDEGGRLSSEQFF. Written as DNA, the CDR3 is TGTGCCAGCAGTGACGAGGGCGGGAGATTATCGAGTGAGCAGTTCTTC.

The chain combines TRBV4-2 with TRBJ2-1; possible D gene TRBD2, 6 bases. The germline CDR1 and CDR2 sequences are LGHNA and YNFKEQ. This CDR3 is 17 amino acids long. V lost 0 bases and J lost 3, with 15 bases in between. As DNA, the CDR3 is TGTGCCAGCAGCCAAGAGAGCGCGGGAATGATCTACAATGAGCAGTTCTTC. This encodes CASSQESAGMIYNEQFF.

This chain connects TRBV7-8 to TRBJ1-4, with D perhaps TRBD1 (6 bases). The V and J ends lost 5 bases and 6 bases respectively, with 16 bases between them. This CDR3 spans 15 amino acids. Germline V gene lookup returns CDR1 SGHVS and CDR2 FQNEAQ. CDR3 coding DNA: TGTGCCAGCAGCCTGGGGGCACTCGGTTATGAAAAACTGTTTTTT. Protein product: CASSLGALGYEKLFF.

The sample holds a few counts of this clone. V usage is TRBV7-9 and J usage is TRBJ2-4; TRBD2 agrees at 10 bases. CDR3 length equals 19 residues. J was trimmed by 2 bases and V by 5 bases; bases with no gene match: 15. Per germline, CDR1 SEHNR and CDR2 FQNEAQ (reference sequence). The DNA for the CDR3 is TGTGCCAGCAGCCCTGGCGGGCTAGCGGGAGTAGGAACCAAAAACATTCAGTACTTC. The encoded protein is CASSPGGLAGVGTKNIQYF. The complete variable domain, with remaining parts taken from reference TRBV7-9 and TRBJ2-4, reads DTGVSQNPRHKITKRGQNVTFRCDPISEHNRLYWYRQTLGQGPEFLTYFQNEAQLEKSRLLSDRFSAERPKGSFSTLEIQRTEQGDSAMYLCASSPGGLAGVGTKNIQYFGAGTRLSVL.

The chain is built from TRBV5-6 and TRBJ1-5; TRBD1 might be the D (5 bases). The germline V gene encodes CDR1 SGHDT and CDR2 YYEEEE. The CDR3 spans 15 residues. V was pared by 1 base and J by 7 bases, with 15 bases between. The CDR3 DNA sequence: TGTGCCAGCAGCTTGCTTCTTGGGGGAGGGCAGCCCCAGCATTTT. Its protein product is CASSLLLGGGQPQHF.

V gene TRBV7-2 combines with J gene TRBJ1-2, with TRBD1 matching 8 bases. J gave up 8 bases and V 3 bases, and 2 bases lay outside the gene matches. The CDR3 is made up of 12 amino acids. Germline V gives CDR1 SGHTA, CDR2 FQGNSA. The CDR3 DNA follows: TGTGCCAGCAGCTTGTCAGGGGGCGGCTACACCTTC. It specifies CASSLSGGGYTF.